A selection of T cell receptor beta chains follows, all from one sample in a study of vaccination effects on CD4 cells after COVID-19. These receptors have no known antigen. Produced via immunoSEQ multiplex PCR; TCRdb's table is partial and in-frame only. The data show 72,000 or so clones, about 67% seen once. The starting material was CD4+ T cells from PBMCs cultured without peptide, obtained after COVID-19 vaccination. Receptors were obtained from a human donor who received a COVID-19 vaccine. Each CDR3 is given with its conserved first and last residue. The D gene is left open where the match is weak. Rows may omit the clone size; those that give it use once, few, many or a size class.

len,j_gene,abundance,d_gene,v_gene,CDR3aa,CDR3nt
16,TRBJ1-5,-,-,TRBV18,CASSPTFGGGNQPQHF,TGTGCCAGCTCACCGACATTCGGGGGAGGCAATCAGCCCCAGCATTTT
13,TRBJ1-6,once,-,TRBV30,CAWTGVANSPLHF,TGTGCCTGGACAGGGGTCGCCAATTCACCCCTCCACTTT
12,TRBJ2-5,-,-,TRBV18,CASSLGEETQYF,TGTGCCAGCTCACTAGGTGAAGAGACCCAGTACTTC
17,TRBJ2-2,-,TRBD1,TRBV24-1,CATSDLQATGLTGELFF,TGTGCCACCAGTGATTTGCAAGCGACAGGGCTTACCGGGGAGCTGTTTTTT
13,TRBJ2-3,-,-,TRBV24-1,CATSDSPGDTQYF,TGTGCCACCAGTGACTCTCCCGGAGATACGCAGTATTTT
13,TRBJ1-1,once,-,TRBV4-1,CASSARVVTEAFF,TGCGCCAGCAGCGCGAGGGTAGTCACTGAAGCTTTCTTT
15,TRBJ1-3,-,-,TRBV5-1,CASSLSGNAGNTIYF,TGCGCCAGCAGCTTGTCAGGGAACGCTGGAAACACCATATATTTT
14,TRBJ1-5,-,TRBD1,TRBV6-2/TRBV6-3,CASSRGTDNQPQHF,TGTGCCAGCAGCCGCGGGACAGACAATCAGCCCCAGCATTTT
14,TRBJ1-6,-,-,TRBV19,CASSIPGAGSPLHF,TGTGCCAGTAGTATTCCGGGGGCGGGTTCACCCCTCCACTTT
18,TRBJ1-1,-,-,TRBV3-1/TRBV3-2,CASSQDIFGGGWDTEAFF,TGTGCCAGCAGCCAAGATATCTTTGGGGGGGGCTGGGATACTGAAGCTTTCTTT
11,TRBJ2-5,-,-,TRBV29-1,CSVAREGTQYF,TGCAGCGTTGCCAGGGAAGGGACCCAGTACTTC
14,TRBJ1-2,-,-,TRBV6-2/TRBV6-3,CASSYLQGNYGYTF,TGTGCCAGCAGTTACCTGCAGGGCAACTATGGCTACACCTTC
15,TRBJ1-1,-,-,TRBV6-5,CASSRQVRDDTEAFF,TGTGCCAGCAGCAGACAGGTTCGAGATGACACTGAAGCTTTCTTT
14,TRBJ2-3,-,TRBD2,TRBV10-2,CASKQREYTDTQYF,TGCGCCAGCAAGCAGCGGGAGTACACAGATACGCAGTATTTT
14,TRBJ2-3,-,TRBD2,TRBV18,CASSVGGATDTQYF,TGTGCCAGCTCCGTCGGGGGGGCGACAGATACGCAGTATTTT
14,TRBJ2-5,once,-,TRBV6-2/TRBV6-3,CASSRDGNQETQYF,TGTGCCAGCAGTCGGGACGGTAACCAAGAGACCCAGTACTTC
14,TRBJ2-3,-,TRBD2,TRBV7-2,CASSGLVATDTQYF,TGTGCCAGCAGCGGACTAGTTGCGACAGATACGCAGTATTTT
15,TRBJ1-5,-,-,TRBV6-1,CASSEATGINQPQHF,TGTGCCAGCAGTGAAGCTACAGGGATCAATCAGCCCCAGCATTTT
14,TRBJ1-1,-,-,TRBV25-1,CASSDLRDGAEAFF,TGTGCCAGCAGTGATCTCAGGGACGGGGCTGAAGCTTTCTTT
14,TRBJ2-3,-,TRBD1,TRBV24-1,CATSVRTGTDTQYF,TGTGCCACCAGTGTTAGGACAGGGACAGATACGCAGTATTTT
14,TRBJ1-2,-,-,TRBV7-8,CASRPDMVAGGYTF,TGTGCCAGCAGACCGGACATGGTGGCGGGGGGCTACACCTTC
15,TRBJ2-3,once,TRBD2,TRBV5-1,CASSRGGSSTDTQYF,TGCGCCAGCAGCCGGGGGGGCTCTAGCACAGATACGCAGTATTTT
15,TRBJ1-1,-,-,TRBV9,CASSPDPTPNTEAFF,TGTGCCAGCAGCCCTGACCCGACACCGAACACTGAAGCTTTCTTT
15,TRBJ1-4,-,TRBD1,TRBV2,CASRNQGAESEKLFF,TGTGCCAGCAGGAATCAGGGGGCGGAAAGTGAAAAACTGTTTTTT